A selection of T cell receptor beta chains follows, all from one sample in a study of blood T cell repertoires in COVID-19. Using immunoSEQ multiplex PCR, the repertoire was profiled, and TCRdb retains in-frame clones only, with some absent. The data hold tens of thousands of clones, with about nine tenths observed a single time. The sequencing sample was made of peripheral blood. The source is a human donor in a cohort sampled during active COVID-19. Both conserved end residues are part of each CDR3. Each record gives: D gene, clone size, V gene, J gene, CDR3 protein, CDR3 DNA. The D gene is left open where the match is weak. Part of the rows lack a size; the others show once, few, many or a class for expanded clones.

NA	NA	TRBV1	TRBJ2-7	CTSSLRQGINYEQYF	TGCACCAGCAGCCTAAGACAGGGGATTAACTACGAGCAGTACTTC
TRBD1	NA	TRBV5-1	TRBJ1-2	CASTSTGSYGYTF	TGCGCCAGCACCTCGACAGGGTCCTATGGCTACACCTTC
TRBD1	NA	TRBV7-2	TRBJ2-3	CASSQGTGARTDTQYF	TGTGCCAGCAGCCAAGGGACAGGGGCCCGCACAGATACGCAGTATTTT
NA	NA	TRBV7-6	TRBJ2-3	CASSPHRGQITDTQYF	TGTGCCAGCAGTCCTCACCGTGGACAGATCACAGATACGCAGTATTTT
TRBD2	NA	TRBV5-1	TRBJ2-1	CASSLRLAGVEQFF	TGCGCCAGCAGCCTCCGTCTAGCGGGAGTTGAGCAGTTCTTC
TRBD2	NA	TRBV5-4	TRBJ2-5	CASSAGTSGRARETQYF	TGTGCCAGCAGCGCCGGGACTAGCGGGAGGGCCCGGGAGACCCAGTACTTC
TRBD1	NA	TRBV10-3	TRBJ1-2	CAISSPGQRINNYGYTF	TGTGCCATCAGTTCCCCGGGACAGCGAATTAATAACTATGGCTACACCTTC
TRBD2	NA	TRBV5-4	TRBJ2-2	CAIRKKLAGVVTGELFF	TGTGCCATCAGAAAAAAACTAGCGGGAGTCGTTACCGGGGAGCTGTTTTTT
NA	NA	TRBV11-2	TRBJ1-5	CASGGGPNQPQHF	TGTGCCAGTGGGGGGGGACCCAATCAGCCCCAGCATTTT
TRBD2	once	TRBV9	TRBJ2-1	CASSVESQGLAGFPYNEQFF	TGTGCCAGCAGCGTAGAATCCCAAGGACTAGCGGGATTCCCCTACAATGAGCAGTTCTTC
NA	NA	TRBV30	TRBJ2-3	CAWSPRDTQYF	TGTGCCTGGAGTCCACGGGATACGCAGTATTTT
TRBD1	NA	TRBV4-3	TRBJ2-7	CASSQDLGTGLHEQYF	TGCGCCAGCAGCCAAGATCTGGGGACAGGGCTTCACGAGCAGTACTTC
TRBD1	NA	TRBV25-1	TRBJ2-3	CASSERDRGQDTQYF	TGTGCCAGCAGTGAACGGGACAGGGGGCAAGATACGCAGTATTTT
NA	NA	TRBV28	TRBJ1-3	CASSPPTPTSGNTIYF	TGTGCCAGCAGTCCACCGACACCAACCTCTGGAAACACCATATATTTT
TRBD1	once	TRBV28	TRBJ1-2	CASSSVDRGFGGYTF	TGTGCCAGCAGTTCTGTGGACAGGGGATTCGGAGGCTACACCTTC
TRBD2	NA	TRBV7-2	TRBJ2-7	CASSLGGTSVLEQYF	TGTGCCAGCAGCTTAGGGGGGACTAGCGTCCTCGAGCAGTACTTC
NA	NA	TRBV7-2	TRBJ2-3	CASSLGGVADTQYF	TGTGCCAGCAGCTTAGGGGGGGTAGCAGATACGCAGTATTTT
TRBD2	NA	TRBV5-4	TRBJ2-3	CASSLKRELGTDTQYF	TGTGCCAGCAGCTTGAAGCGGGAATTGGGCACAGATACGCAGTATTTT
NA	NA	TRBV4-3	TRBJ2-3	CASSQVQESDTQYF	TGCGCCAGCAGCCAGGTGCAGGAATCAGATACGCAGTATTTT
NA	NA	TRBV30	TRBJ1-5	CAWGGHLENQPQHF	TGTGCCTGGGGGGGACACTTAGAAAATCAGCCCCAGCATTTT
NA	NA	TRBV27	TRBJ2-5	CASSPTVRETQYF	TGTGCCAGCAGTCCGACAGTGCGAGAGACCCAGTACTTC
TRBD2	NA	TRBV5-1	TRBJ2-1	CASSPSGRVGYNEQFF	TGCGCCAGCAGCCCTAGCGGGAGGGTAGGCTACAATGAGCAGTTCTTC
TRBD2	once	TRBV28	TRBJ2-2	CASSLGTSGRHTGELFF	TGTGCCAGCAGCCTAGGGACTAGCGGGAGGCACACCGGGGAGCTGTTTTTT
TRBD1	NA	TRBV28	TRBJ1-2	CASKFQGSTGGAGGYTF	TGTGCCAGCAAGTTCCAGGGTTCAACAGGGGGCGCGGGTGGCTACACCTTC
TRBD2	NA	TRBV5-1	TRBJ2-2	CASSLGGLAGSGELFF	TGCGCCAGCAGCTTGGGGGGACTAGCGGGATCCGGGGAGCTGTTTTTT
NA	few	TRBV20-1	TRBJ2-4	CSASTGVAKNIQYF	TGCAGTGCTAGTACAGGTGTAGCCAAAAACATTCAGTACTTC
NA	NA	TRBV28	TRBJ1-3	CASSLAVVRGTGNTIYF	TGTGCCAGCAGTTTAGCGGTGGTACGGGGGACTGGAAACACCATATATTTT
NA	NA	TRBV2	TRBJ2-7	CASHPDKAYEQYF	TGTGCCAGCCACCCGGACAAAGCCTACGAGCAGTACTTC
NA	NA	TRBV7-2	TRBJ1-5	CASSNTSQPQHF	TGTGCCAGCAGCAACACGTCACAGCCCCAGCATTTT
NA	NA	TRBV19	TRBJ1-3	CASSTPRRVGNTIYF	TGTGCCAGTAGTACCCCTCGTAGAGTGGGAAACACCATATATTTT
NA	NA	TRBV28	TRBJ2-2	CASSLSTPTGELFF	TGTGCCAGCAGTTTAAGCACTCCCACCGGGGAGCTGTTTTTT
NA	once	TRBV7-9	TRBJ2-7	CASSPRGYEQYF	TGTGCCAGCAGCCCTAGGGGCTACGAGCAGTACTTC
NA	NA	TRBV19	TRBJ1-1	CASSIAQGVAEAFF	TGTGCCAGTAGTATAGCCCAGGGCGTCGCTGAAGCTTTCTTT
NA	NA	TRBV5-4	TRBJ1-5	CASSLGGSNQPQHF	TGTGCCAGCAGCTTAGGAGGGAGCAATCAGCCCCAGCATTTT
NA	NA	TRBV25-1	TRBJ2-2	CASSRGRTPGELFF	TGTGCCAGCAGCAGGGGGAGGACACCCGGGGAGCTGTTTTTT
TRBD2	NA	TRBV12-3/TRBV12-4	TRBJ2-2	CVARELLSGELFF	TGTGTAGCGCGGGAGCTTTTGTCCGGGGAGCTGTTTTTT
TRBD2	NA	TRBV28	TRBJ2-1	CASRPSASGSNEQFF	TGTGCCAGTAGACCCTCGGCAAGCGGGAGCAATGAGCAGTTCTTC
TRBD1	NA	TRBV7-3	TRBJ2-2	CASSLNAGGNTGELFF	TGTGCCAGCAGCTTAAACGCAGGGGGAAACACCGGGGAGCTGTTTTTT
NA	NA	TRBV5-6	TRBJ2-7	CASSAAGIGSYEQYF	TGTGCCAGCAGCGCCGCAGGGATAGGGTCCTACGAGCAGTACTTC
TRBD2	NA	TRBV28	TRBJ2-7	CASSPGGGAYYEQYF	TGTGCCAGCAGTCCGGGGGGAGGCGCCTACTACGAGCAGTACTTC
TRBD1	NA	TRBV2	TRBJ2-7	CASSTGTELYEQYF	TGTGCCAGCAGTACCGGGACAGAACTCTACGAGCAGTACTTC
NA	NA	TRBV18	TRBJ2-3	CASSPPTTYTQYF	TGTGCCAGCTCACCACCTACTACATATACGCAGTATTTT
TRBD2	NA	TRBV9	TRBJ2-1	CASSVEGLAYNEQFF	TGTGCCAGCAGCGTAGAGGGACTAGCCTACAATGAGCAGTTCTTC
NA	NA	TRBV4-1	TRBJ2-4	CASSQGTTNIQYF	TGCGCCAGCAGCCAGGGCACCACGAACATTCAGTACTTC
TRBD1	NA	TRBV30	TRBJ1-1	CAWTNLRTGFQNTEAFF	TGTGCCTGGACCAACCTTCGGACAGGGTTCCAGAACACTGAAGCTTTCTTT
TRBD1	once	TRBV30	TRBJ1-4	CAWSVGQGYEKLFF	TGTGCCTGGAGTGTAGGACAGGGTTACGAAAAACTGTTTTTT
NA	NA	TRBV4-2	TRBJ2-7	CASSPTTGSYEQYF	TGTGCCAGCAGCCCGACCACAGGGTCCTACGAGCAGTACTTC
NA	NA	TRBV7-9	TRBJ2-1	CASSPRGYEQFF	TGTGCCAGCAGCCCCCGGGGGTATGAGCAGTTCTTC
NA	NA	TRBV11-1	TRBJ2-7	CASSFGRGYYEQYF	TGTGCCAGCAGCTTTGGCAGGGGATACTACGAGCAGTACTTC
NA	NA	TRBV5-6	TRBJ2-5	CASSSGTSYQETQYF	TGTGCCAGCAGCTCTGGGACTTCGTACCAAGAGACCCAGTACTTC